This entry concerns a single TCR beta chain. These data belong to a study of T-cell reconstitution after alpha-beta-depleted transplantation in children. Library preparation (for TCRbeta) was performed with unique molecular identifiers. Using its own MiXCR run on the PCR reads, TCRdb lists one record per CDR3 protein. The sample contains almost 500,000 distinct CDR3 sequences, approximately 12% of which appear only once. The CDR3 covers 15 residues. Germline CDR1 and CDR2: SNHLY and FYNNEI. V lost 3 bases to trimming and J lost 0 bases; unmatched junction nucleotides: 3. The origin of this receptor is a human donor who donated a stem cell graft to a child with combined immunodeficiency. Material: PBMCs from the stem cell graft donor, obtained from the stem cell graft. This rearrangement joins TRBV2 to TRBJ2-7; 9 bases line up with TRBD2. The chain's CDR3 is CASSEGSGSSYEQYF. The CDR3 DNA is TGTGCCAGCAGTGAGGGTAGCGGGAGCTCCTACGAGCAGTACTTC.